This TCR beta chain was identified in a study of Graves' ophthalmopathy and Graves' hyperthyroidism. V dropped 0 bases and J dropped 5 bases, with 8 bases sitting between them. From germline, CDR1 is MNHEY and CDR2 SVGAGI. The CDR3 totals 13 residues. RNA transcripts yielded amplified TCR beta CDR3 regions. HTBI primers were used in a first-round RT-PCR, which preceded a second-round multiplex PCR. TCRdb passed the multiplex PCR reads through MiXCR, listing each CDR3 protein once. The sample shows roughly 500,000 distinct CDR3 sequences, roughly an eighth of them seen only once. The sequencing sample was made of blood. The clonotype was recovered from a young woman with Graves' ophthalmopathy. The chain couples TRBV6-5 to TRBJ2-7; D possibly corresponds to TRBD2 (5 bases). CDR3 region: CASSYSDLNEQYF. CDR3 sequence (DNA): TGTGCCAGCAGTTACTCGGACTTAAACGAGCAGTACTTC.